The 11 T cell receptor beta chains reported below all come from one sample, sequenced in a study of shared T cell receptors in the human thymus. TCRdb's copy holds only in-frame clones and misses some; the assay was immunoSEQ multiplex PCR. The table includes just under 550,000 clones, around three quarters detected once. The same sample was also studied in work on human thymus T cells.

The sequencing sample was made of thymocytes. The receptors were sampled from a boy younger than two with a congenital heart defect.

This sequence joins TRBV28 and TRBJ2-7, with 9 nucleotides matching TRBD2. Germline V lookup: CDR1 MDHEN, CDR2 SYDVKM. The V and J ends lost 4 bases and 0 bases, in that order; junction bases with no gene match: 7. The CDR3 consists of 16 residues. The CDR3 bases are TGTGCCAGCAGTTCGGTAGCGGGAGCCTGCTCCTACGAGCAGTACTTC. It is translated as CASSSVAGACSYEQYF.

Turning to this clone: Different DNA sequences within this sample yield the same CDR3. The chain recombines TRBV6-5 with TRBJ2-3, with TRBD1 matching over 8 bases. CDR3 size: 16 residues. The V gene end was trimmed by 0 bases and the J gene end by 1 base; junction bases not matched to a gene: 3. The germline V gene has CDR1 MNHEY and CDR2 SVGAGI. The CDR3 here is CASSYSAGGGTDTQYF. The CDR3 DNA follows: TGTGCCAGCAGTTACTCCGCAGGGGGCGGCACAGATACGCAGTATTTT.

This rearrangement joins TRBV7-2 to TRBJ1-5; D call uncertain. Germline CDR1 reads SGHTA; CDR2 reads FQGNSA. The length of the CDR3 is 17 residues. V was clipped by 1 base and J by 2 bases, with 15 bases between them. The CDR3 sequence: CASSLVPGIYGNQPQHF. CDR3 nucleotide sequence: TGTGCCAGCAGCTTAGTTCCGGGGATTTATGGCAATCAGCCCCAGCATTTT. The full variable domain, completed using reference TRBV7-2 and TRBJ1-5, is GAGVSQSPSNKVTEKGKDVELRCDPISGHTALYWYRQSLGQGLEFLIYFQGNSAPDKSGLPSDRFSAERTGGSVSTLTIQRTQQEDSAVYLCASSLVPGIYGNQPQHFGDGTRLSIL.

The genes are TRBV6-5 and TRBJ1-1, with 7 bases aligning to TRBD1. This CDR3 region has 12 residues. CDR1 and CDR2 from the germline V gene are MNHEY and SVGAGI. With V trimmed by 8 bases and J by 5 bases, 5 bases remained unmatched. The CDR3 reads CASATGETEAFF. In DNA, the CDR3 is TGTGCCAGCGCTACAGGGGAAACTGAAGCTTTCTTT.

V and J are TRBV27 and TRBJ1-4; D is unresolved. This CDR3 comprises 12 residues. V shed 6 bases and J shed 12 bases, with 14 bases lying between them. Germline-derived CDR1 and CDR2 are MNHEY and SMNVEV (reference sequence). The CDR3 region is CASRPRDGELFF. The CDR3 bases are TGTGCCAGCAGGCCCCGAGACGGAGAACTGTTTTTT.

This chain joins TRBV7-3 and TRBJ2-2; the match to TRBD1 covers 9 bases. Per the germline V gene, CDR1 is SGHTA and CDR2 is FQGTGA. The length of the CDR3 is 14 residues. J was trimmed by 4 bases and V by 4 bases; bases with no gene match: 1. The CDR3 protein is CASSSTGGTGELFF. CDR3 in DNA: TGTGCCAGCAGCTCGACAGGGGGCACCGGGGAGCTGTTTTTT.

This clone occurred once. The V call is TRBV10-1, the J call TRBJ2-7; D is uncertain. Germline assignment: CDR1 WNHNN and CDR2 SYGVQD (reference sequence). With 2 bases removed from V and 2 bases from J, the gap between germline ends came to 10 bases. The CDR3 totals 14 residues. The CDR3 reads CASSEGERPYEQYF. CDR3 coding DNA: TGCGCCAGCAGTGAGGGAGAGAGACCCTACGAGCAGTACTTC.

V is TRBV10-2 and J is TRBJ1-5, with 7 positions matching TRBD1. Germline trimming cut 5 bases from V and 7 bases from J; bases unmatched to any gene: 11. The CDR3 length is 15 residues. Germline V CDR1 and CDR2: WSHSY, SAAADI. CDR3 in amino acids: CASSSGQARGQPQHF. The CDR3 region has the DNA TGCGCCAGCAGTTCCGGACAGGCTCGGGGGCAGCCCCAGCATTTT.

CDR3 amino acids: CASSHRGPSDTQYF. In DNA form, the CDR3 reads TGTGCCAGCAGCCACCGAGGGCCTTCAGATACGCAGTATTTT. The V call is TRBV4-2, the J call TRBJ2-3, with D possibly TRBD2 on 5 matching bases. CDR1 and CDR2 from the germline V gene are LGHNA and YNFKEQ. The CDR3 sequence is 14 residues long. The V and J ends lost 3 bases and 4 bases respectively, with 11 bases between them.

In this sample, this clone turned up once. CDR3 nucleotides: TGTGCCACCAGCGGAACGGGAGCCGGGGAGCTGTTTTTT. This translates into CATSGTGAGELFF. The chain joins TRBV15 to TRBJ2-2, with D perhaps matching TRBD2 (6 bases). The germline V gene has CDR1 LNHNV and CDR2 YYDKDF (reference sequence). The CDR3 sequence is 13 residues long. V lost 5 bases and J 6 bases, leaving 10 bases between the germline ends. The complete variable domain, with remaining parts taken from reference TRBV15 and TRBJ2-2, reads DAMVIQNPRYQVTQFGKPVTLSCSQTLNHNVMYWYQQKSSQAPKLLFHYYDKDFNNEADTPDNFQSRRPNTSFCFLDIRSPGLGDTAMYLCATSGTGAGELFFGEGSRLTVL.

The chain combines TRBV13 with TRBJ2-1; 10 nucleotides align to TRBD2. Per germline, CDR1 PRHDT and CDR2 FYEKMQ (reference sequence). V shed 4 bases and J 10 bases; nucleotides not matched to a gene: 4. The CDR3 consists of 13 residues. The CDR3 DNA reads TGTGCCAGCAGCTGGCTAGCGGGAGAAGAGCAGTTCTTC. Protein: CASSWLAGEEQFF.